The following is a TCR beta chain sequence with its context. Its matching antigen is unknown. The germline V and J ends were trimmed by 6 bases and 2 bases, with 11 bases remaining between them. The CDR3 has 14 residues. The germline gives CDR1 MNHEY, CDR2 SVGEGT. The record originates from a study of CD8+CD57+ T cells in acquired aplastic anemia. CD8+CD57+ cell expansion had been shown by flow cytometry in patients chosen for sequencing. Overall study findings and caveats: Sharing between patients and controls was observed for twenty-nine CD8+ CDR3 sequences.

The template for TCR beta VDJ and CDR3 sequence profiling was genomic DNA. TCRdb redid the calling of the reads with MiXCR, one entry per CDR3 protein. The sample has hundreds of thousands of distinct CDR3 sequences, around 33% seen once. The chain joins TRBV6-2 or TRBV6-3 to TRBJ1-5; D remains unclear. Sequencing was done on a sample of sorted CD4+, CD8+, or CD8+CD57+ T cells (not recorded which) from PBMCs. This receptor was taken from a human donor with aplastic anemia. CDR3 loop: CASSHSHGNQPQHF. The CDR3 DNA sequence: TGTGCCAGCAGCCACAGCCATGGCAATCAGCCCCAGCATTTT.